Sequencing of this TCR beta chain was carried out in a study of type 1 regulatory T cells. As for the study in general: T-allo10 is an in vitro-generated, Tr1-enriched CD4 T cell product specific for alloantigen.

CDR3 length: 10 residues. Germline assignment: CDR1 WSHSY and CDR2 SAAADI. Trimming shortened V by 6 bases and J by 1 base, and 0 bases separated the two germline ends. Study findings and constraints: Tr1 cells had a more restricted TCR repertoire than non-Tr1 cells.

In its sample, this clonotype was seen a few times. The antigen is not known. In TCRdb, the reads were re-called with MiXCR into one record per CDR3 protein. Of under 75,000 distinct CDR3 sequences in the sample, more than 20% were seen once. This TCR was sampled from a human donor in good health. The source material was cultured type 1 regulatory T (Tr1) cells, either the whole culture or a sorted fraction (not recorded which). The J gene is TRBJ1-1, the V gene TRBV10-2; no clear D. The CDR3 protein is CASRNTEAFF. CDR3 bases: TGCGCCAGCAGGAACACTGAAGCTTTCTTT.